This is a list of T cell receptor beta chains from one sample in a study of blood T cells in healthy people across ages. TCRdb fed the 5' RACE reads into MiXCR, producing one record per CDR3 protein. Of hundreds of thousands of distinct CDR3 sequences detected, more than 55% appear once; the ten largest clones hold roughly 25%. The material sequenced was blood. All receptors come from a man aged 40-49 years in good health. CDR3s include the opening cysteine and the closing phenylalanine or tryptophan. The D gene is left open where the match is weak.

d_gene	v_gene	CDR3aa
.	TRBV5-1	CASSSREGTDTQYF
.	TRBV11-3	CASSLGRVSYNEQFF
TRBD1	TRBV29-1	CSVDRTGGTDTQYF
.	TRBV9	CASSVVSGQETQYF
TRBD2	TRBV28	CASSSLLSGGVTDTQYF
TRBD2	TRBV6-6	CASSRTGTSGNSEQFF
.	TRBV27	CASSGRTFYEQYF
.	TRBV2	CASSVDTSSYEQYF
.	TRBV18	CASSPEGETQYF
.	TRBV7-9	CASSPGARLTMNTEAFF
.	TRBV5-4	CASSPGSHTDTQYF
.	TRBV9	CASSVAGLGDYGYTF
.	TRBV20-1	CSARRDSGANVLTF
.	TRBV7-2	CASSLERSGANVLTF
TRBD2	TRBV29-1	CSVGTSGAVNEQFF
TRBD1	TRBV27	CASSAITGTGLFYEQYF
.	TRBV28	CASSLGGRRYF
.	TRBV7-8	CASSSDRRSGANVLTF
.	TRBV6-5	CASRHDSNYGYTF
.	TRBV9	CASSVKGLSQETQYF
.	TRBV29-1	CSVNKGNYEQYF
TRBD2	TRBV10-3	CAISDSGLAGPSTDTQYF
.	TRBV27	CASSKGSIREQYF
TRBD1	TRBV28	CASSLGPGGAWGYTF
.	TRBV7-9	CASSVDAQANEQFF
.	TRBV20-1	CSAQTGLRMGNTEAFF
TRBD1	TRBV4-2	CASSQVGQGSYNEQFF
.	TRBV6-2/TRBV6-3	CASSYVRGDYGYTF
TRBD1	TRBV12-5	CASGTTGDEKLFF
TRBD1	TRBV11-2	CASQAGQGRYTQYF
.	TRBV7-2	CASSSDGRFQETQYF
.	TRBV28	CASIGNTIYF
.	TRBV27	CASSFRDTSYEQYF
.	TRBV6-5	CASSYSDRLLSLSGANVLTF
.	TRBV28	CASSLGVNSGANVLTF
.	TRBV20-1	CSAVQERADTQYF
.	TRBV28	CASSKLQGGRDYGYTF
.	TRBV7-9	CASSPPPGSSYNEQYF
.	TRBV6-5	CASRYFSGLSGAGANVLTF
TRBD2	TRBV28	CASSPSSGMSSYEQYF
TRBD1	TRBV20-1	CSANTGAIQETQYF
.	TRBV5-8	CASSKLRGRGTERQETQYF
.	TRBV7-9	CASSVPNYGYTF
TRBD1	TRBV6-6	CASRRGQDQPQHF
.	TRBV7-2	CASSFTSGGQYF
TRBD2	TRBV14	CASSPSAGGTDTQYF
TRBD2	TRBV7-8	CASSGFLVAGGYEQYF
.	TRBV25-1	CASSAKTKNYGYTF
TRBD1	TRBV4-2	CASSQDSDRQGEFF
TRBD1	TRBV7-2	CASSLQGAMNTEAFF
.	TRBV20-1	CSARNWGYRNEQYF
.	TRBV28	CASSVPPGLPSDTQYF
.	TRBV4-2	CASSLLSTGPGASYEQYF
.	TRBV7-6	CASSPEAGAHEQYF
.	TRBV5-1	CASSLEPPPYNEQFF